This entry lists 16 T cell receptor beta chains sequenced from one sample in a study of radiation and T cells in renal cell carcinoma. Time point meaning: blood 2 weeks post-SBRT. Treatment reported: 15 Gy SBRT to primary tumor, nephrectomy 4 weeks later. TCRdb's copy holds only in-frame clones and misses some; the assay was immunoSEQ multiplex PCR. Here the sample spans fewer than 150,000 clones, approximately 90% being singletons. The specimen was blood, collected from a patient whose treatment included radiotherapy and nephrectomy. The receptor source for this set is a woman in her 70s with renal cell carcinoma.

This chain's CDR3 is CASSGTNTEAFF. The CDR3 DNA follows: TGTGCCAGCTCGGGGACGAACACTGAAGCTTTCTTT. V is TRBV18 and J is TRBJ1-1, with D perhaps TRBD1 (5 bases). The CDR3 covers 12 residues. V dropped 6 bases and J dropped 1 base, with 6 bases sitting between them. CDR1 is KGHSH, CDR2 LQKENI, per germline.

This clone was seen a few times. The chain employs TRBV10-2 and TRBJ1-1, with D perhaps matching TRBD1 (5 bases). This CDR3 region has 12 residues. The germline V gene has CDR1 WSHSY and CDR2 SAAADI. V was cut by 5 bases and J by 5 bases, with 9 bases left in between. The CDR3 sequence is CASSWGNTEAFF. CDR3 nucleotide sequence: TGCGCCAGCAGTTGGGGGAATACTGAAGCTTTCTTT.

The CDR3 protein is CASSPVLPRTGELFF. The CDR3 nucleotides read TGTGCCAGCAGCCCCGTCCTCCCGAGGACCGGGGAGCTGTTTTTT. The chain uses TRBV7-2 and TRBJ2-2; D is undetermined. The germline V and J ends were trimmed by 5 bases and 5 bases, with 15 bases remaining between them. Germline loops: CDR1 SGHTA, CDR2 FQGNSA. This CDR3 spans 15 amino acids.

The gene calls are TRBV27 and TRBJ1-1; 11 bases line up with TRBD1. V trimming: 3 bases; J trimming: 6 bases; junction bases outside the gene matches: 3. The CDR3 is 14 amino acids. CDR1 MNHEY and CDR2 SMNVEV come from the germline V gene (reference sequence). CDR3 bases: TGTGCCAGCAGTTTTAGGACAGGGGGCTCTGAAGCTTTCTTT. It specifies CASSFRTGGSEAFF.

The chain recombines TRBV2 with TRBJ1-1; 7 nucleotides agree with TRBD1. The CDR3 covers 14 residues. V shed 2 bases, J shed 2 bases, and the junction held 2 bases outside the gene matches. Germline V gene data show CDR1 as SNHLY and CDR2 as FYNNEI. CDR3 loop: CASSERQGNTEAFF. The CDR3 DNA sequence: TGTGCCAGCAGTGAAAGACAGGGTAACACTGAAGCTTTCTTT.

The rearrangement links TRBV6-1 to TRBJ2-7, with unresolved D. Germline loops: CDR1 MNHNS, CDR2 SASEGT. CDR3 size: 12 residues. V lost 0 bases to trimming and J lost 0 bases, with 0 bases between them. CDR3 sequence reads: CASSEASYEQYF. The CDR3 DNA is TGTGCCAGCAGTGAAGCCTCCTACGAGCAGTACTTC.

The rearrangement links TRBV5-6 to TRBJ2-1; D uncertain. CDR1 is SGHDT and CDR2 is YYEEEE in the germline V gene. V lost 4 bases and J lost 8, with 19 bases in between. The CDR3 covers 15 residues. CDR3 in DNA: TGTGCCAGCAGCCGACCTTGGCACCAGTCCCATGAGCAGTTCTTC. Translating it yields CASSRPWHQSHEQFF.

V usage is TRBV5-4 and J usage is TRBJ1-1; D is undetermined. V lost 5 bases and J 2 bases, leaving 13 bases between the germline ends. Germline values: CDR1 SGHNT, CDR2 YYREEE (reference sequence). CDR3 length: 14 residues. The DNA for the CDR3 is TGTGCCAGCAGATTTAACCGGGGAAACACTGAAGCTTTCTTT. It translates to CASRFNRGNTEAFF.

The rearrangement joins TRBV5-1 to TRBJ2-5, with 7 bases fitting TRBD2. Germline-derived CDR1 and CDR2 are SGHRS and YFSETQ. The CDR3 is made up of 12 amino acids. V lost 6 bases to trimming and J lost 5 bases; unmatched junction nucleotides: 4. Here the CDR3 DNA reads TGCGCCAGCAACCCCGGGGGGGAGACCCAGTACTTC. It codes for CASNPGGETQYF.

Notes on this clone: The junction differs from germline at one of its ends, possibly a read error. The chain recombines TRBV11-2 with TRBJ2-1, with D possibly TRBD1 on 6 matching bases. The length of the CDR3 is 12 residues. Germline assignment: CDR1 SGHAT and CDR2 FQNNGV. In DNA form, the CDR3 reads TGTGCCAGCAGCTCCCCCCCTGGGACACCGATCTTC. As protein: CASSSPPGTPIF.

V is TRBV6-1 and J is TRBJ1-5; D call uncertain. Germline assignment: CDR1 MNHNS and CDR2 SASEGT. V was cut by 8 bases and J by 5 bases, with 13 bases left in between. This CDR3 comprises 13 residues. The CDR3 loop reads CASFYGFDQPQHF. As DNA, the CDR3 is TGTGCCAGCTTTTATGGGTTCGATCAGCCCCAGCATTTT.

The chain is built from TRBV19 and TRBJ1-1; maybe TRBD1 (6 bases). Per germline, CDR1 LNHDA and CDR2 SQIVND (reference sequence). The CDR3 length is 11 residues. V was cut by 7 bases and J by 4 bases, with 7 bases left in between. The chain's CDR3 is CASIRGTEAFF. The DNA of the CDR3 is TGTGCCAGTATCAGGGGCACTGAAGCTTTCTTT.

The genes are TRBV21-1 and TRBJ2-4; the listed D gene, TRBD2, was not tested against the DNA. TRBV21-1 is termed a pseudogene. The CDR3 is 16 amino acids. CDR3 protein: CASSKEEDLAKNIQYF. For the CDR3, the DNA is TGTGCCAGCAGCAAAGAGGAAGACTTAGCCAAAAACATTCAGTACTTC.

V usage is TRBV5-4 and J usage is TRBJ2-1; 7 positions agree with TRBD1. Germline V CDR1 and CDR2: SGHNT, YYREEE (reference sequence). Trimming took 3 bases from V and 1 from J; bases not matched to a gene: 7. This CDR3 is built from 16 residues. CDR3 nucleotide sequence: TGTGCCAGCAGCTCCCCGGGGACAGTATCCTACAATGAGCAGTTCTTC. The encoded protein is CASSSPGTVSYNEQFF. Filled out from reference TRBV5-4 and TRBJ2-1, the complete variable domain reads ETGVTQSPTHLIKTRGQQVTLRCSSQSGHNTVSWYQQALGQGPQFIFQYYREEENGRGNFPPRFSGLQFPNYSSELNVNALELDDSALYLCASSSPGTVSYNEQFFGPGTRLTVL.

This rearrangement joins TRBV5-1 to TRBJ1-5, with 7 bases fitting TRBD1. Trimming at V came to 0 bases and at J to 0 bases, leaving 0 bases not matched to a gene. The V gene's germline CDR1 is SGHRS and CDR2 YFSETQ. The CDR3 is 15 residues long. CDR3 nucleotides: TGCGCCAGCAGCTTGGGGGACAGTAGCAATCAGCCCCAGCATTTT. It codes for CASSLGDSSNQPQHF.

The rearrangement uses TRBV2 and TRBJ2-5; TRBD2 aligns across 12 bases. The CDR3 sequence is 15 residues long. Germline CDR1 SNHLY, CDR2 FYNNEI. The ends lost 6 bases at V and 5 bases at J; junction bases unmatched: 7. The CDR3 sequence: CASRATSGGGETQYF. In DNA, the CDR3 is TGTGCCAGCAGGGCGACTAGCGGGGGAGGGGAGACCCAGTACTTC.